Listed below are T cell receptor beta chains from one sample, sequenced in a study of T cells expressing NK-cell markers. After re-calling the 5' RACE reads, TCRdb lists one entry per CDR3 protein, DNA absent. The specimen's table records approximately 150,000 distinct CDR3 sequences. The sample comprised blood T cells: a sorted CD56 or NKG2C T cell subset, CD4+ or CD8+ T cells, or bulk PBMC T cells (not recorded which). These receptor sequences come from a man aged 18 to 30 in good health. Each CDR3 is given with its conserved first and last residue.

V gene: TRBV9
J gene: TRBJ2-1
CDR3 protein: CASSPSGASNEQFF

V gene: TRBV7-9
J gene: TRBJ2-1
CDR3 protein: CASSGRDEQFF

V gene: TRBV24-1
J gene: TRBJ2-3
CDR3 protein: CATSDLSYGLETSGDTQYF

V gene: TRBV2
J gene: TRBJ1-4
CDR3 protein: CASSEASRINEKLFF

V gene: TRBV19
J gene: TRBJ2-1
CDR3 protein: CASSGGHGNEQFF

V gene: TRBV27
J gene: TRBJ2-3
CDR3 protein: CASTGQSTDTQYF

V gene: TRBV25-1
J gene: TRBJ1-1
CDR3 protein: CASSKRGQGSEAFF

V gene: TRBV27
J gene: TRBJ2-1
CDR3 protein: CASSLNIGTGNYNEQFF

V gene: TRBV20-1
J gene: TRBJ2-1
CDR3 protein: CSARRGGQYNEQFF

V gene: TRBV2
J gene: TRBJ2-3
CDR3 protein: CASMAGGSGQYF

V gene: TRBV6-2/TRBV6-3
J gene: TRBJ2-7
CDR3 protein: CASLAYSGFYEQYF

V gene: TRBV7-6
J gene: TRBJ2-1
CDR3 protein: CASSLDQGLAGPEQFF

V gene: TRBV5-1
J gene: TRBJ2-3
CDR3 protein: CASRPIRQALTDTQYF

V gene: TRBV11-3
J gene: TRBJ2-1
CDR3 protein: CASSLAGERYNEQFF

V gene: TRBV23-1
J gene: TRBJ1-5
CDR3 protein: CASSQSRSPGGQPQHF

V gene: TRBV5-1
J gene: TRBJ2-3
CDR3 protein: CASSFEGENTDTQYF

V gene: TRBV6-2/TRBV6-3
J gene: TRBJ2-5
CDR3 protein: CASNEGMGVQETQYF

V gene: TRBV27
J gene: TRBJ2-2
CDR3 protein: CASSQDSKVTGELFF

V gene: TRBV12-3/TRBV12-4
J gene: TRBJ2-5
CDR3 protein: CASSAWDRGPETQYF

V gene: TRBV7-2
J gene: TRBJ1-1
CDR3 protein: CASSLADVPGMGTEAFF

V gene: TRBV7-7
J gene: TRBJ2-1
CDR3 protein: CASSLGAGGSDNEQFF

V gene: TRBV19
J gene: TRBJ2-1
CDR3 protein: CASSPSGDEQFF

V gene: TRBV7-3
J gene: TRBJ2-1
CDR3 protein: CASSLTFGTSLSEQFF

V gene: TRBV7-2
J gene: TRBJ2-1
CDR3 protein: CASSYSGQESYNEQFF

V gene: TRBV28
J gene: TRBJ2-5
CDR3 protein: CASSSSGGQETQYF

V gene: TRBV12-3/TRBV12-4
J gene: TRBJ2-1
CDR3 protein: CASSFGNEQFF

V gene: TRBV3-1
J gene: TRBJ2-7
CDR3 protein: CASSQGPGLATSYEQYF

V gene: TRBV11-2
J gene: TRBJ2-1
CDR3 protein: CASSFVAGYNEQFF

V gene: TRBV4-2
J gene: TRBJ2-1
CDR3 protein: CASTSPDSHEQFF

V gene: TRBV5-1
J gene: TRBJ2-7
CDR3 protein: CASSLEVSGLYEQYF

V gene: TRBV4-1
J gene: TRBJ2-5
CDR3 protein: CASSQEKGQETQYF

V gene: TRBV27
J gene: TRBJ2-5
CDR3 protein: CASSFLGGRGETQYF

V gene: TRBV29-1
J gene: TRBJ2-1
CDR3 protein: CSGYSSGRADEQFF

V gene: TRBV2
J gene: TRBJ2-7
CDR3 protein: CASSDVLAGAEQYF

V gene: TRBV28
J gene: TRBJ2-5
CDR3 protein: CASSFQQPKETQYF

V gene: TRBV3-1
J gene: TRBJ2-1
CDR3 protein: CASSQGSQRDLTYNEQFF

V gene: TRBV4-1
J gene: TRBJ2-4
CDR3 protein: CASSQEADGVTTKNIQYF

V gene: TRBV18
J gene: TRBJ2-1
CDR3 protein: CASSPTSRRDPPHEQFF

V gene: TRBV29-1
J gene: TRBJ2-7
CDR3 protein: CSVHRQGTYEQYF

V gene: TRBV9
J gene: TRBJ2-1
CDR3 protein: CASSTYTRDRRNNEQFF

V gene: TRBV6-5
J gene: TRBJ2-5
CDR3 protein: CASPGQGLQETQYF

V gene: TRBV20-1
J gene: TRBJ2-5
CDR3 protein: CSARPGTQETQYF

V gene: TRBV25-1
J gene: TRBJ2-3
CDR3 protein: CASSHTDTQYF

V gene: TRBV5-5
J gene: TRBJ2-1
CDR3 protein: CASSVAQGYNEQFF

V gene: TRBV7-9
J gene: TRBJ1-1
CDR3 protein: CASSSPFGPEAFF

V gene: TRBV5-1
J gene: TRBJ1-6
CDR3 protein: CASSAGQNSPLHF

V gene: TRBV12-3/TRBV12-4
J gene: TRBJ1-1
CDR3 protein: CASLTGENTEAFF

V gene: TRBV4-3
J gene: TRBJ2-7
CDR3 protein: CASSQDRTRLSYEQYF

V gene: TRBV4-1
J gene: TRBJ2-2
CDR3 protein: CASSQVVSKLVNTGELFF

V gene: TRBV4-2
J gene: TRBJ2-1
CDR3 protein: CASSPRGLAGDFYNEQFF

V gene: TRBV3-1
J gene: TRBJ2-3
CDR3 protein: CASSQGRRNFTDTQYF

V gene: TRBV6-1
J gene: TRBJ1-2
CDR3 protein: CASSDWSILTYGYTF

V gene: TRBV12-3/TRBV12-4
J gene: TRBJ1-5
CDR3 protein: CASSPGREGSAQHF

V gene: TRBV6-5
J gene: TRBJ2-1
CDR3 protein: CASSFGQGYNEQFF